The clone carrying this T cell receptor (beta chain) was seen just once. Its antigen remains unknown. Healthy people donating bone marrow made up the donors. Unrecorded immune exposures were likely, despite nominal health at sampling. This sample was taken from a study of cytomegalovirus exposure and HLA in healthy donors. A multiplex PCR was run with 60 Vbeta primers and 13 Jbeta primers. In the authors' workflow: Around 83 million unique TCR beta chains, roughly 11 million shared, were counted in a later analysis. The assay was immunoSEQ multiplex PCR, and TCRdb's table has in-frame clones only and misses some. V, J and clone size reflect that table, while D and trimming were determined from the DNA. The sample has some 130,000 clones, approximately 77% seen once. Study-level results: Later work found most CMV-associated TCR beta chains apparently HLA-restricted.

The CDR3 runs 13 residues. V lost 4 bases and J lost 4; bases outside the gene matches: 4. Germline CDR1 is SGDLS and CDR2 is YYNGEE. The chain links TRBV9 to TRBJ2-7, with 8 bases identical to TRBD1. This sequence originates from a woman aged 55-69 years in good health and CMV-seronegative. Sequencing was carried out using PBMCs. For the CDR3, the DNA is TGTGCCAGCAGCTCAAGACAGGGGTACGAGCAGTACTTC. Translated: CASSSRQGYEQYF.